These T cell receptor beta chains were read from a single sample in a study of T cell repertoires in cytomegalovirus infection. MiXCR was run by TCRdb on the reads, yielding one entry per CDR3 protein. Of about 770,000 distinct CDR3 sequences in the sample, 25% to 35% were seen once. The antigens of these receptors remain unknown. Sequencing was performed on cultured CD8+ T cells from PBMCs, taken from culture after CMV antigen stimulation. All receptors come from a human donor in good health (CMV status not recorded). Some clones in this sample may be carry-over from other donors' samples. CDR3s include the opening cysteine and the closing phenylalanine or tryptophan. The order of the fields is CDR3 protein, CDR3 DNA, V gene, clone size, J gene, D gene. A D gene is named only where the DNA matches it firmly. Size tells how often a clone was seen (once, few, many) or the class of an expanded clone, and some rows leave it out.

CDR3 protein: CASSFSGTGTDTQYF
CDR3 DNA: TGTGCCAGCAGTTTTTCCGGGACAGGGACAGATACGCAGTATTTT
V gene: TRBV6-5
clone size: NA
J gene: TRBJ2-3
D gene: TRBD1

CDR3 protein: CASSQGGDQPQHF
CDR3 DNA: TGCGCCAGCAGCCAAGGAGGGGATCAGCCCCAGCATTTT
V gene: TRBV4-1
clone size: many
J gene: TRBJ1-5
D gene: NA

CDR3 protein: CASSLSVEVASYEQYF
CDR3 DNA: TGTGCCAGCAGTTTATCCGTGGAGGTGGCCTCCTACGAGCAGTACTTC
V gene: TRBV27
clone size: NA
J gene: TRBJ2-7
D gene: NA

CDR3 protein: CASSTPRRDRAAEQYGYTF
CDR3 DNA: TGTGCCAGCAGCACGCCACGCCGGGACAGGGCAGCGGAACAGTATGGCTACACCTTC
V gene: TRBV7-4
clone size: NA
J gene: TRBJ1-2
D gene: TRBD1

CDR3 protein: CASRGSGAPEGTNYGYTF
CDR3 DNA: TGTGCCAGCAGGGGGTCCGGAGCCCCTGAGGGGACTAACTATGGCTACACCTTC
V gene: TRBV7-9
clone size: few
J gene: TRBJ1-2
D gene: NA

CDR3 protein: CASSLGLAGLQETQYF
CDR3 DNA: TGCGCCAGCAGCTTGGGACTAGCGGGGCTCCAAGAGACCCAGTACTTC
V gene: TRBV5-1
clone size: few
J gene: TRBJ2-5
D gene: TRBD2

CDR3 protein: CASSRTGAYEQYF
CDR3 DNA: TGTGCCAGTAGCAGGACAGGGGCCTACGAGCAGTACTTC
V gene: TRBV19
clone size: NA
J gene: TRBJ2-7
D gene: TRBD1

CDR3 protein: CASSPGGQGRHQPQHF
CDR3 DNA: TGTGCCAGCAGCCCCGGGGGCCAGGGCCGGCATCAGCCCCAGCATTTT
V gene: TRBV3-1
clone size: NA
J gene: TRBJ1-5
D gene: NA

CDR3 protein: CASIQRGDRTGELFF
CDR3 DNA: TGTGCCAGTATACAGAGGGGAGATCGAACCGGGGAGCTGTTTTTT
V gene: TRBV19
clone size: few
J gene: TRBJ2-2
D gene: NA

CDR3 protein: CATTLAGGRETQYF
CDR3 DNA: TGTGCCACCACACTAGCGGGGGGGCGAGAGACCCAGTACTTC
V gene: TRBV2
clone size: NA
J gene: TRBJ2-5
D gene: TRBD2

CDR3 protein: CATWGEESTEAFF
CDR3 DNA: TGTGCCACCTGGGGGGAGGAAAGCACTGAAGCTTTCTTT
V gene: TRBV7-9
clone size: NA
J gene: TRBJ1-1
D gene: NA

CDR3 protein: CASSQVLAGGPNTGELFF
CDR3 DNA: TGCGCCAGCAGCCAAGTTCTAGCGGGGGGACCGAACACCGGGGAGCTGTTTTTT
V gene: TRBV4-1
clone size: NA
J gene: TRBJ2-2
D gene: TRBD2

CDR3 protein: CASSPILVGQETQYF
CDR3 DNA: TGTGCCAGCAGCCCAATTTTAGTGGGGCAAGAGACCCAGTACTTC
V gene: TRBV7-2
clone size: many
J gene: TRBJ2-5
D gene: NA

CDR3 protein: CASDTGGDYNEQFF
CDR3 DNA: TGTGCCAGCGACACAGGGGGCGACTACAATGAGCAGTTCTTC
V gene: TRBV5-8
clone size: NA
J gene: TRBJ2-1
D gene: TRBD1

CDR3 protein: CATSSGGYGYTF
CDR3 DNA: TGTGCCACGAGCAGCGGGGGATATGGCTACACCTTC
V gene: TRBV24-1
clone size: NA
J gene: TRBJ1-2
D gene: NA

CDR3 protein: CASTLRDSRVAEAFF
CDR3 DNA: TGTGCCAGCACCTTGAGGGACAGCCGGGTGGCTGAAGCTTTCTTT
V gene: TRBV7-9
clone size: many
J gene: TRBJ1-1
D gene: TRBD1

CDR3 protein: CASTTGTGVTGELVF
CDR3 DNA: TGTGCCAGCACTACCGGGACAGGGGTCACCGGGGAGCTGGTTTTT
V gene: TRBV6-2/TRBV6-3
clone size: NA
J gene: TRBJ2-2
D gene: TRBD1

CDR3 protein: CASSPHTGGQGEKLFF
CDR3 DNA: TGTGCCAGCAGCCCACACACGGGGGGGCAAGGTGAAAAACTGTTTTTT
V gene: TRBV7-2
clone size: many
J gene: TRBJ1-4
D gene: NA

CDR3 protein: CASPQGSYGYTF
CDR3 DNA: TGTGCCAGCCCACAGGGCTCCTATGGCTACACCTTC
V gene: TRBV2
clone size: NA
J gene: TRBJ1-2
D gene: NA

CDR3 protein: CSARDNGGLYEQYF
CDR3 DNA: TGCAGTGCTAGAGATAATGGGGGACTCTACGAGCAGTACTTC
V gene: TRBV20-1
clone size: few
J gene: TRBJ2-7
D gene: NA

CDR3 protein: CASSPEANYGYTF
CDR3 DNA: TGTGCCAGCAGTCCGGAGGCTAACTATGGCTACACCTTC
V gene: TRBV6-5
clone size: NA
J gene: TRBJ1-2
D gene: NA

CDR3 protein: CASSPGQERNTEAFF
CDR3 DNA: TGTGCCAGCAGTCCCGGACAGGAGAGGAACACTGAAGCTTTCTTT
V gene: TRBV27
clone size: NA
J gene: TRBJ1-1
D gene: TRBD1

CDR3 protein: CASSQKVTRGLNTGELFF
CDR3 DNA: TGCGCCAGCAGCCAAAAGGTCACGAGGGGTCTGAACACCGGGGAGCTGTTTTTT
V gene: TRBV4-3
clone size: few
J gene: TRBJ2-2
D gene: NA

CDR3 protein: CASSLRDSGTDTQYF
CDR3 DNA: TGTGCCAGCAGCTTACGGGACAGCGGCACAGATACGCAGTATTTT
V gene: TRBV7-6
clone size: many
J gene: TRBJ2-3
D gene: TRBD1

CDR3 protein: CASSFTQDPSNTGELFF
CDR3 DNA: TGTGCCAGCAGCTTTACCCAGGACCCTTCGAACACCGGGGAGCTGTTTTTT
V gene: TRBV7-9
clone size: NA
J gene: TRBJ2-2
D gene: NA

CDR3 protein: CASSLKIAKNIQYF
CDR3 DNA: TGTGCCAGCAGTTTGAAAATAGCCAAAAACATTCAGTACTTC
V gene: TRBV12-3/TRBV12-4
clone size: NA
J gene: TRBJ2-4
D gene: NA

CDR3 protein: CASGLVIQGGYTF
CDR3 DNA: TGTGCTAGTGGTTTGGTAATACAGGGAGGCTACACCTTC
V gene: TRBV12-5
clone size: NA
J gene: TRBJ1-2
D gene: NA

CDR3 protein: CASSQRASSYNEQFF
CDR3 DNA: TGTGCCAGCAGCCAGCGGGCCTCCTCCTACAATGAGCAGTTCTTC
V gene: TRBV7-6
clone size: NA
J gene: TRBJ2-1
D gene: NA

CDR3 protein: CSARPIGGSRNEQFF
CDR3 DNA: TGCAGTGCTAGACCGATAGGAGGAAGTCGCAATGAGCAGTTCTTC
V gene: TRBV20-1
clone size: once
J gene: TRBJ2-1
D gene: NA

CDR3 protein: CVSSYEDRDTEPLHF
CDR3 DNA: TGTGTCAGCAGTTACGAAGACAGGGATACCGAACCCCTCCACTTT
V gene: TRBV6-6
clone size: NA
J gene: TRBJ1-6
D gene: TRBD1

CDR3 protein: CASSSRQGPTAFF
CDR3 DNA: TGTGCCAGCAGCAGCCGACAGGGGCCGACAGCTTTCTTT
V gene: TRBV7-9
clone size: NA
J gene: TRBJ1-1
D gene: TRBD1

CDR3 protein: CASRVRDRDSYEQYF
CDR3 DNA: TGTGCCAGCAGGGTCCGGGACAGGGATTCATACGAGCAGTACTTC
V gene: TRBV6-2/TRBV6-3
clone size: NA
J gene: TRBJ2-7
D gene: TRBD1

CDR3 protein: CASSSPLAEETQYF
CDR3 DNA: TGTGCCAGCAGCAGTCCCCTAGCGGAAGAGACCCAGTACTTC
V gene: TRBV7-8
clone size: NA
J gene: TRBJ2-5
D gene: TRBD2

CDR3 protein: CSANTYTGGNGYTF
CDR3 DNA: TGCAGTGCTAACACTTATACAGGGGGCAACGGCTACACCTTC
V gene: TRBV20-1
clone size: NA
J gene: TRBJ1-2
D gene: TRBD1

CDR3 protein: CASRLPGTGVNTEAFF
CDR3 DNA: TGTGCCAGCAGGCTTCCCGGGACAGGGGTTAACACTGAAGCTTTCTTT
V gene: TRBV28
clone size: NA
J gene: TRBJ1-1
D gene: TRBD1

CDR3 protein: CASSFEGVEQFF
CDR3 DNA: TGTGCCAGCAGCTTCGAAGGAGTTGAGCAGTTCTTC
V gene: TRBV7-6
clone size: NA
J gene: TRBJ2-1
D gene: NA

CDR3 protein: CASSLAGQGVSNSPLHF
CDR3 DNA: TGTGCCAGCAGCTTAGCGGGACAGGGTGTTTCTAATTCACCCCTCCACTTT
V gene: TRBV7-2
clone size: many
J gene: TRBJ1-6
D gene: TRBD1

CDR3 protein: CASSLLLIAGELFF
CDR3 DNA: TGTGCCAGCAGCTTACTCCTAATTGCCGGGGAGCTGTTTTTT
V gene: TRBV11-2
clone size: few
J gene: TRBJ2-2
D gene: NA

CDR3 protein: CAISESENTIYF
CDR3 DNA: TGTGCCATCAGTGAGAGCGAAAACACCATATATTTT
V gene: TRBV10-3
clone size: few
J gene: TRBJ1-3
D gene: NA

CDR3 protein: CASSLGGGGETQYF
CDR3 DNA: TGTGCCAGCAGCTTGGGCGGGGGGGGAGAGACCCAGTACTTC
V gene: TRBV7-6
clone size: many
J gene: TRBJ2-5
D gene: TRBD2

CDR3 protein: CASSRTLRTEAFF
CDR3 DNA: TGTGCCAGCAGCAGGACGCTGCGGACTGAAGCTTTCTTT
V gene: TRBV7-3
clone size: NA
J gene: TRBJ1-1
D gene: NA

CDR3 protein: CASSSPPTGGGEQYF
CDR3 DNA: TGTGCCAGCAGCTCCCCACCGACAGGGGGCGGCGAGCAGTACTTC
V gene: TRBV7-9
clone size: NA
J gene: TRBJ2-7
D gene: TRBD1

CDR3 protein: CASSQGMTGINEQFF
CDR3 DNA: TGTGCCAGCAGTCAAGGGATGACCGGAATCAATGAGCAGTTCTTC
V gene: TRBV27
clone size: NA
J gene: TRBJ2-1
D gene: NA

CDR3 protein: CASSVSGGLTDTQYF
CDR3 DNA: TGTGCCAGCAGCGTTAGCGGGGGCCTCACAGATACGCAGTATTTT
V gene: TRBV5-6
clone size: few
J gene: TRBJ2-3
D gene: TRBD2

CDR3 protein: CASSFAQDAFYEQYF
CDR3 DNA: TGTGCCAGCAGCTTTGCCCAGGACGCATTTTACGAGCAGTACTTC
V gene: TRBV5-4
clone size: NA
J gene: TRBJ2-7
D gene: NA

CDR3 protein: CASSFLGQGGEQFF
CDR3 DNA: TGCGCCAGCAGCTTTTTAGGGCAGGGCGGTGAGCAGTTCTTC
V gene: TRBV5-1
clone size: NA
J gene: TRBJ2-1
D gene: NA

CDR3 protein: CASSLEGQARGGELFF
CDR3 DNA: TGTGCCAGCAGCTTGGAGGGACAGGCGAGAGGCGGGGAGCTGTTTTTT
V gene: TRBV5-5
clone size: many
J gene: TRBJ2-2
D gene: TRBD1

CDR3 protein: CASSTFGQGVSYNEQFF
CDR3 DNA: TGTGCCAGCAGCACCTTCGGACAGGGGGTTTCCTACAATGAGCAGTTCTTC
V gene: TRBV7-8
clone size: many
J gene: TRBJ2-1
D gene: TRBD1

CDR3 protein: CASKPTGVAGADTQYF
CDR3 DNA: TGCGCCAGCAAACCGACAGGGGTAGCGGGGGCTGATACGCAGTATTTT
V gene: TRBV4-3
clone size: many
J gene: TRBJ2-3
D gene: NA

CDR3 protein: CASSSLGANEKLFF
CDR3 DNA: TGTGCCAGCAGTTCCCTAGGGGCTAATGAAAAACTGTTTTTT
V gene: TRBV12-3/TRBV12-4
clone size: NA
J gene: TRBJ1-4
D gene: NA

CDR3 protein: CASSVRDRASGEQYF
CDR3 DNA: TGTGCCAGCAGCGTCCGGGACAGGGCTTCGGGCGAGCAGTACTTC
V gene: TRBV7-4
clone size: NA
J gene: TRBJ2-7
D gene: TRBD1

CDR3 protein: CASSWTANEQFF
CDR3 DNA: TGTGCCAGCAGTTGGACAGCCAATGAGCAGTTCTTC
V gene: TRBV5-4
clone size: few
J gene: TRBJ2-1
D gene: NA

CDR3 protein: CSVPGGGGEGYTF
CDR3 DNA: TGCAGCGTCCCCGGCGGTGGGGGCGAGGGCTACACCTTC
V gene: TRBV29-1
clone size: once
J gene: TRBJ1-2
D gene: NA

CDR3 protein: CASSQDQLDPFYEQFF
CDR3 DNA: TGCGCCAGCAGCCAAGATCAACTAGACCCCTTTTATGAGCAGTTCTTC
V gene: TRBV4-1
clone size: NA
J gene: TRBJ2-1
D gene: NA